Included here is one TCR beta chain sequence, with context. The V gene's germline CDR1 is SGHVS and CDR2 FNYEAQ. CDR3 length: 11 residues. V shed 8 bases and J shed 3 bases, with 6 bases lying between them. This sample was taken from a study of OX40 agonist ivuxolimab in advanced cancers. Study in general: The patients' treatment was ivuxolimab, an agonistic anti-OX40 (CD134) antibody. Mean age approximately 61 years, range 23 to 79; around 80% male.

Assay used: immunoSEQ multiplex PCR; TCRdb lists only in-frame clones, some missing. The sample yields tens of thousands of clones, around 90% seen once. The TCR originated in an adult with an advanced solid tumor such as melanoma, head and neck, liver or kidney cancer. The sequencing used CD4+ or CD8+ T cells sorted from blood, collected in a trial of the OX40 agonist ivuxolimab. This chain joins TRBV7-6 and TRBJ2-3; D not certain. CDR3 loop: CASQATDTQYF. DNA for the CDR3: TGTGCCAGCCAAGCTACAGATACGCAGTATTTT.